These 9 T cell receptor beta chains originate from one sample sequenced in a study of cytomegalovirus exposure and HLA in healthy donors. This PCR relied on a set of 60 Vbeta primers and 13 Jbeta primers. Produced via immunoSEQ multiplex PCR; TCRdb's table is partial and in-frame only. Among about 120,000 clones listed, over 60% were seen once. Sequenced sample: PBMCs. These receptors came from a woman in her twenties or thirties in good health and CMV-seronegative.

This chain uses TRBV2 with TRBJ2-7, with TRBD2 as a possible D gene (6 bases). The CDR3 has 14 amino acids. Germline lookup yields CDR1 SNHLY and CDR2 FYNNEI. Trimming took off 6 bases at V and 3 bases at J, with 15 bases between the two ends. The CDR3 nucleotides read TGTGCCAGCAGCGAACGGGACTCGAACTACGAGCAGTACTTC. Its protein is CASSERDSNYEQYF. Looking up the rest from reference TRBV2 and TRBJ2-7 gives the full variable domain: EPEVTQTPSHQVTQMGQEVILRCVPISNHLYFYWYRQILGQKVEFLVSFYNNEISEKSEIFDDQFSVERPDGSNFTLKIRSTKLEDSAMYFCASSERDSNYEQYFGPGTRLTVT.

The gene calls are TRBV27 and TRBJ2-1, with TRBD2 matching over 11 bases. J was trimmed by 4 bases and V by 6 bases; bases with no gene match: 5. The CDR3 is 15 amino acids. Looked up from germline, CDR1 is MNHEY and CDR2 is SMNVEV (reference sequence). The DNA for the CDR3 is TGTGCCAGCAGCTCCGGGACTAGCGGATACAATGAGCAGTTCTTC. This translates into CASSSGTSGYNEQFF.

This rearrangement joins TRBV5-6 to TRBJ2-7, with 8 bases matching TRBD1. Unmatched junction bases numbered 8, after V lost 0 bases and J lost 3 bases. Per the germline V gene, CDR1 is SGHDT and CDR2 is YYEEEE. CDR3 size: 16 residues. The CDR3 loop is CASSLGWGTGFYEQYF. CDR3 DNA: TGTGCCAGCAGCTTGGGTTGGGGGACAGGATTCTACGAGCAGTACTTC.

The rearrangement uses TRBV9 and TRBJ2-2, with 9 bases identical to TRBD1. J was trimmed by 11 bases and V by 2 bases; bases with no gene match: 4. Per germline, CDR1 SGDLS and CDR2 YYNGEE. CDR3 length equals 13 residues. CDR3 coding DNA: TGTGCCAGCAGCGTTGGGACAGGGATAGAGCTGTTTTTT. Translating it yields CASSVGTGIELFF.

The V call is TRBV5-6, the J call TRBJ1-1; D remains ambiguous. This CDR3 is 14 amino acids long. V lost 4 bases and J lost 0, with 10 bases in between. CDR1 and CDR2 (germline): SGHDT, YYEEEE. CDR3 amino acids: CASSPRHMNTEAFF. DNA for the CDR3: TGTGCCAGCAGCCCAAGACACATGAACACTGAAGCTTTCTTT.

This rearrangement joins TRBV2 to TRBJ1-3; D possibly corresponds to TRBD1 (6 bases). Germline lookup yields CDR1 SNHLY and CDR2 FYNNEI. V was cut by 7 bases and J by 0 bases, with 13 bases left in between. CDR3 length: 15 amino acids. For the CDR3, the DNA is TGTGCCAGCATTGGGGACATCCCCTCTGGAAACACCATATATTTT. Its translation is CASIGDIPSGNTIYF.

The genes are TRBV2 and TRBJ1-4; TRBD1 agrees at 7 bases. Per germline, CDR1 SNHLY and CDR2 FYNNEI. After removal of 6 bases from V and 7 bases from J, the junction contained 8 bases not matched to a gene. The CDR3 loop spans 14 amino acids. The CDR3 protein is CASRATGVREKLFF. For the CDR3, the DNA is TGTGCCAGCAGGGCCACAGGGGTCCGTGAAAAACTGTTTTTT. The variable domain in full, completed from reference TRBV2 and TRBJ1-4, reads EPEVTQTPSHQVTQMGQEVILRCVPISNHLYFYWYRQILGQKVEFLVSFYNNEISEKSEIFDDQFSVERPDGSNFTLKIRSTKLEDSAMYFCASRATGVREKLFFGSGTQLSVL.

The V gene is TRBV28, the J gene TRBJ2-2, with a tentative D call TRBD1 (6 bases). Between the trimmed V and J ends, which lost 8 bases and 4 bases, there was a span of 23 bases. The germline CDR1 and CDR2 sequences are MDHEN and SYDVKM. This CDR3 spans 17 amino acids. The CDR3 loop reads CASLPPGKQGITGELFF. The CDR3 bases are TGTGCCAGCCTACCCCCCGGGAAACAGGGTATCACCGGGGAGCTGTTTTTT.

This clone appeared a single time. The chain has TRBV5-1 and TRBJ1-1, with 7 bases that match TRBD1. V dropped 4 bases and J dropped 3; count of bases not matched to a gene: 6. Per germline, CDR1 SGHRS and CDR2 YFSETQ. The CDR3 has 14 residues. The DNA for the CDR3 is TGCGCCAGCAGCCCCCGGACAGGTGACACTGAAGCTTTCTTT. Encoded protein: CASSPRTGDTEAFF.